The sequence of this T cell receptor (beta chain) was determined in a study of metastatic and nonmetastatic thyroid tumors (dated by TCRdb to about 2020). Concerning the study at large: Repertoires from peripheral blood and from tumor or nodule tissue samples of malignant and benign thyroid patients were compared. Study-level results and caveats: In both blood and tumor samples, TCR beta diversity was reported to be significantly higher in malignant tumors than in benign nodules.

CDR1 and CDR2 are read off the germline V gene as SNHLY and FYNNEI. There are 12 amino acids in the CDR3, from cysteine to phenylalanine inclusive. Of all the DNA, just the CDR3 is kept, 36 bases in frame from base 1. V is clipped by 4 bases and J by 2 bases, and the sequence between their germline boundaries is 2 bases long. Libraries were made using PCR. Sequencing used an Illumina HiSeq 4000. The TCR beta-chain CDR3 region of each patient was profiled by high-throughput sequencing. The authors processed their data as follows. The researchers built a classifier to tell apart papillary thyroid cancer patients with distant metastasis, based on CDR3 differences among clinicopathological groups. Repertoire diversity was assessed with the Shannon index, and tumor-blood repertoire similarity with the Morisita-Horn index. In-frame beta chains were kept once TCRdb had trimmed the public reads at Q25 with fastp and called clones with MiXCR. The V and J calls and clone size come from TCRdb's table, not from the authors' own analysis. The sample yields approximately 12,000 clones; 27% were counted once. The ten biggest clones cover about 19% of the sample.

This clone showed up many times. This clone's antigen is unknown. Base qualities are not provided; no much larger clone lies one nucleotide away. No patient had received any treatment before thyroid surgery. The study retrospectively analysed patient clinical samples collected from about 2012 to 2019 using T-cell receptor beta sequencing. The clonotype originates from a female donor with papillary thyroid cancer or a benign thyroid nodule (not recorded which). Some clones in this sample may be carry-over from other donors' samples. The V gene is TRBV2 and the J gene is TRBJ2-2, with the D gene not confidently named. Sequencing was done on a sample of tumor tissue. The CDR3 protein: CASSGNTGELFF. Read as DNA, the sequence is TGTGCCAGCAGTGGAAACACCGGGGAGCTGTTTTTT.